This TCR beta chain originates from a study of blood T cell repertoires in COVID-19. Study context: Acute and convalescent COVID-19 samples came from the United States, Italy and Spain.

In the original processing: Scientists estimated how many nucleated cells there were by amplifying reference gene primers. The protocol was immunoSEQ multiplex PCR, while the TCRdb copy is restricted to in-frame clones and leaves out a portion. Clone size and the V and J calls come from that table; the DNA yielded D and trimming. The table records about 240,000 clones, 70% to 85% of them present only once. The receptor comes from a woman older than 75 with acute or convalescent COVID-19. Material for sequencing was peripheral blood.

CDR3 region: CASSPQGRRDEKLFF. The CDR3 nucleotides read TGTGCCAGCTCACCACAGGGGCGCCGGGATGAAAAACTGTTTTTT. This chain links TRBV18 with TRBJ1-4; tentatively, D is TRBD1 (5 bases). Looked up from germline, CDR1 is KGHSH and CDR2 is LQKENI. V was cut by 1 base and J by 6 bases, with 12 bases left in between. CDR3 size: 15 residues.